A selection of T cell receptor beta chains follows, all from one sample in a study of blood T cells in healthy people across ages. TCRdb redid the calling of the 5' RACE reads with MiXCR, one entry per CDR3 protein. The repertoire includes about 1.8 million distinct CDR3 sequences, less than 50% of them detected once, and approximately 2% sits in the top ten. Sequencing input: blood. The receptors stem from a woman aged 40-49 years in good health. The CDR3 runs from the conserved cysteine through the conserved F or W. Each record gives: J gene, V gene, CDR3 protein.

J gene: TRBJ2-3; V gene: TRBV7-9; CDR3 protein: CASGTSGGSTDTQYF
J gene: TRBJ2-5; V gene: TRBV4-2; CDR3 protein: CASSQDWGRGTKVGETQYF
J gene: TRBJ2-1; V gene: TRBV4-3; CDR3 protein: CASSLGGGGFYEQFF
J gene: TRBJ1-4; V gene: TRBV4-1; CDR3 protein: CASSQLGTSNEKLFF
J gene: TRBJ2-1; V gene: TRBV7-9; CDR3 protein: CASSLQGGIVEQFF
J gene: TRBJ2-4; V gene: TRBV14; CDR3 protein: CASSQVTGLTSGIQYF
J gene: TRBJ1-5; V gene: TRBV20-1; CDR3 protein: CSARVYYSAGQKRQPQHF
J gene: TRBJ2-3; V gene: TRBV19; CDR3 protein: CASTPEGSDTQYF
J gene: TRBJ1-1; V gene: TRBV5-1; CDR3 protein: CASSPSRDGDTEAFF
J gene: TRBJ2-7; V gene: TRBV2; CDR3 protein: CASGDTSTYEQYF
J gene: TRBJ2-3; V gene: TRBV6-5; CDR3 protein: CASGPSGDTDTQYF
J gene: TRBJ1-1; V gene: TRBV28; CDR3 protein: CATDSPGNTEAFF
J gene: TRBJ2-7; V gene: TRBV12-3/TRBV12-4; CDR3 protein: CASSFPERETYEQYF
J gene: TRBJ2-2; V gene: TRBV28; CDR3 protein: CASRGDRNGELFF
J gene: TRBJ2-3; V gene: TRBV11-2; CDR3 protein: CASSSYGLPPDTQYF
J gene: TRBJ2-4; V gene: TRBV12-3/TRBV12-4; CDR3 protein: CASANSNSGWNIQYF
J gene: TRBJ2-2; V gene: TRBV11-2; CDR3 protein: CASSLQGADGELFF
J gene: TRBJ2-3; V gene: TRBV12-5; CDR3 protein: CASGTTTRGTDTQYF
J gene: TRBJ1-4; V gene: TRBV3-1; CDR3 protein: CASAQGTIGEKLFF
J gene: TRBJ2-7; V gene: TRBV20-1; CDR3 protein: CSARTTSGVSYEQYF